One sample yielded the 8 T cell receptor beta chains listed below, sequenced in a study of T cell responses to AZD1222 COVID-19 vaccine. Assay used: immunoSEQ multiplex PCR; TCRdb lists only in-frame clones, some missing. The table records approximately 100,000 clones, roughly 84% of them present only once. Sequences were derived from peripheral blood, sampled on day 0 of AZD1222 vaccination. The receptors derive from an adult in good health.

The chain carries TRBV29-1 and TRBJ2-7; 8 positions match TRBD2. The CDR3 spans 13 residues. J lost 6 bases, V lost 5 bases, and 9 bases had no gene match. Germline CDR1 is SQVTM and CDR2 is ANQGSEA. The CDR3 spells CSVRGVAGGEQYF. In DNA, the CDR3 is TGCAGCGTTCGAGGAGTGGCGGGAGGCGAGCAGTACTTC.

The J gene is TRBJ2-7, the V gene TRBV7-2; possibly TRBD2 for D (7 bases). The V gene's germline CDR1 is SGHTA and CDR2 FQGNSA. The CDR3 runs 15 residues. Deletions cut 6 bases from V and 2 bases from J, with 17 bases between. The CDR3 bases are TGTGCCAGCAGTCTGGGGGCTAGCGGCCCCTACGAGCAGTACTTC. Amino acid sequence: CASSLGASGPYEQYF.

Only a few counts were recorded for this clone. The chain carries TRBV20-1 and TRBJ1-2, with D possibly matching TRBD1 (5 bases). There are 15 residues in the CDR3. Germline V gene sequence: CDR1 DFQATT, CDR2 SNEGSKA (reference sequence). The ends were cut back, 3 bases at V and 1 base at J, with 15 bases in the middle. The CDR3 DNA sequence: TGCAGTGCTAGTATCGGGCTGGGGGATAACTATGGCTACACCTTC. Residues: CSASIGLGDNYGYTF.

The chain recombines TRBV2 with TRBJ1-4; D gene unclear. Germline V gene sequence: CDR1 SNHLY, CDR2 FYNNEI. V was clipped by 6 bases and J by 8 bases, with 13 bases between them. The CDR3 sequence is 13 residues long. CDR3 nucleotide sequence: TGTGCCAGCAGGGGCCCTAAGCAAGAAAAACTGTTTTTT. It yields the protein CASRGPKQEKLFF.

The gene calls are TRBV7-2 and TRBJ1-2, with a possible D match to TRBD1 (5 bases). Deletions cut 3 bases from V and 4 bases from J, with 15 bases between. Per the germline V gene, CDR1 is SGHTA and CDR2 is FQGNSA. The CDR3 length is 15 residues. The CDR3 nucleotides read TGTGCCAGCAGCTTTACAGGTTCGGGGGGCTATGGCTACACCTTC. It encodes CASSFTGSGGYGYTF.

CDR3 sequence: CASSLNRGPLHF. As DNA, the CDR3 is TGTGCCAGCAGTTTGAACAGGGGGCCCCTCCACTTT. The rearrangement joins TRBV28 to TRBJ1-6, with 8 positions matching TRBD1. Germline V lookup: CDR1 MDHEN, CDR2 SYDVKM. The CDR3 runs 12 residues. V was pared by 3 bases and J by 13 bases, with 2 bases of the junction left unmatched.

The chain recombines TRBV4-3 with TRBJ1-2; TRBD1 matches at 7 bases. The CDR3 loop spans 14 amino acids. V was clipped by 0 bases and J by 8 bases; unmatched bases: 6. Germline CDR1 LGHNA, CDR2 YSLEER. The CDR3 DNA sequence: TGCGCCAGCAGCCAAGAGTCAGGGGGATTGGGCTACACCTTC. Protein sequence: CASSQESGGLGYTF.

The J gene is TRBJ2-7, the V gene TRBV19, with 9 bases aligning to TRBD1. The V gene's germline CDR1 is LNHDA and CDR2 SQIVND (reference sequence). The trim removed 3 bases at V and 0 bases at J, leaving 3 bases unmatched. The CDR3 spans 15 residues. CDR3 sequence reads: CASSIGTGSSYEQYF. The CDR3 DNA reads TGTGCCAGTAGTATCGGGACAGGGAGCTCCTACGAGCAGTACTTC.